The rows below give T cell receptor beta chains drawn from one sample of a study of Ad26.COV2.S vaccination and SARS-CoV-2 variants. TCRdb's copy holds only in-frame clones and misses some; the assay was immunoSEQ multiplex PCR. The table lists about 400,000 clones, about 80% of them singletons, with approximately 7.8% in the top ten. The source material was peripheral blood, sampled in a trial of Ad26.COV2.S vaccine versus placebo. All receptors come from a person aged 18-65 years who received the Ad26.COV2.S COVID-19 vaccine or a placebo. Both conserved end residues are part of each CDR3. The D gene is left open where the match is weak. Some rows mark clone size as missing; the rest say once, few, many or name a class of expanded clone.

j_gene: TRBJ2-7; v_gene: TRBV24-1; d_gene: -; abundance: -; CDR3nt: TGTGCCACCAGTCCGGAACCTTCGGGGGAGCAGTACTTC; CDR3aa: CATSPEPSGEQYF
j_gene: TRBJ1-3; v_gene: TRBV9; d_gene: -; abundance: -; CDR3nt: TGTGCCAGCAGCGTTATGGCAGGCTCTGGAAACACCATATATTTT; CDR3aa: CASSVMAGSGNTIYF
j_gene: TRBJ2-5; v_gene: TRBV11-3; d_gene: -; abundance: -; CDR3nt: TGTGCCAGCAGCTTAGGGGGGCAAGAGACCCAGTACTTC; CDR3aa: CASSLGGQETQYF
j_gene: TRBJ1-2; v_gene: TRBV19; d_gene: -; abundance: many; CDR3nt: TGTGCCAGTAGTATAGATACCGGACAGAACTATGGCTACACCTTC; CDR3aa: CASSIDTGQNYGYTF
j_gene: TRBJ2-3; v_gene: TRBV18; d_gene: -; abundance: once; CDR3nt: TGTGCCAGCTCACCACCCTCGGCTAGCGATACGCAGTATTTT; CDR3aa: CASSPPSASDTQYF
j_gene: TRBJ1-1; v_gene: TRBV19; d_gene: -; abundance: once; CDR3nt: TGTGCCAGTAACTCGGGACGGATGAACACTGAAGCTTTCTTT; CDR3aa: CASNSGRMNTEAFF
j_gene: TRBJ1-6; v_gene: TRBV11-2; d_gene: TRBD1; abundance: -; CDR3nt: TGTGCCAGCAGCTCCACAGGGGGAAATTCACCCCTCCACTTT; CDR3aa: CASSSTGGNSPLHF
j_gene: TRBJ2-7; v_gene: TRBV10-3; d_gene: TRBD1; abundance: -; CDR3nt: TGTGCCATCAGTGAGGTACAGGGGGAGCAGTACTTC; CDR3aa: CAISEVQGEQYF
j_gene: TRBJ2-7; v_gene: TRBV7-8; d_gene: -; abundance: -; CDR3nt: TGTGCCAGCAGCTTAGCAACAGCTTCCGAGCAGTACTTC; CDR3aa: CASSLATASEQYF
j_gene: TRBJ2-3; v_gene: TRBV7-2; d_gene: TRBD2; abundance: -; CDR3nt: TGTGCCAGCAGCCCGGGACTAGGGGCAGATACGCAGTATTTT; CDR3aa: CASSPGLGADTQYF
j_gene: TRBJ2-7; v_gene: TRBV6-5; d_gene: -; abundance: -; CDR3nt: TGTGCCAGCAGTTCCAATGGGCAGCATTACTTC; CDR3aa: CASSSNGQHYF
j_gene: TRBJ1-1; v_gene: TRBV18; d_gene: -; abundance: -; CDR3nt: TGTGCCAGCTCACCCCCCCAACCGAGGAACACTGAAGCTTTCTTT; CDR3aa: CASSPPQPRNTEAFF
j_gene: TRBJ2-3; v_gene: TRBV19; d_gene: -; abundance: -; CDR3nt: TGTGCCAGTAAGGAACAGGGTAGCACAGATACGCAGTATTTT; CDR3aa: CASKEQGSTDTQYF
j_gene: TRBJ1-1; v_gene: TRBV4-3; d_gene: TRBD1; abundance: -; CDR3nt: TGCGCCAGCAGCCATAACAACAGGGGCGGCACTGAAGCTTTCTTT; CDR3aa: CASSHNNRGGTEAFF
j_gene: TRBJ1-1; v_gene: TRBV6-5; d_gene: TRBD1; abundance: few; CDR3nt: TGTGCCAGCAAGCGGACAGGGCGTAACACTGAAGCTTTCTTT; CDR3aa: CASKRTGRNTEAFF
j_gene: TRBJ1-3; v_gene: TRBV19; d_gene: -; abundance: -; CDR3nt: TGTGCCAGTAGTAGGTCAGCTTCTGGAAACACCATATATTTT; CDR3aa: CASSRSASGNTIYF
j_gene: TRBJ2-7; v_gene: TRBV10-3; d_gene: -; abundance: -; CDR3nt: TGTGCCATCAGTCGGAAGGGGCACGAGCAGTACTTC; CDR3aa: CAISRKGHEQYF
j_gene: TRBJ2-1; v_gene: TRBV11-2; d_gene: TRBD2; abundance: -; CDR3nt: TGTGCCAGCAGCTTAGATTTCCCCGTACGGACTAGCAATGAGCAGTTCTTC; CDR3aa: CASSLDFPVRTSNEQFF
j_gene: TRBJ2-1; v_gene: TRBV15; d_gene: TRBD2; abundance: -; CDR3nt: TGTGCCACCAAACTAGCGGTGGGGAGGAATGAGCAGTTCTTC; CDR3aa: CATKLAVGRNEQFF
j_gene: TRBJ2-7; v_gene: TRBV29-1; d_gene: -; abundance: -; CDR3nt: TGCAGCGTTCCCGCACAGGGTTCCTACGAGCAGTACTTC; CDR3aa: CSVPAQGSYEQYF
j_gene: TRBJ2-5; v_gene: TRBV5-5; d_gene: TRBD1; abundance: -; CDR3nt: TGTGCCAGCAGGCGCGCAGGGGGCGATGGGACCCAGTACTTC; CDR3aa: CASRRAGGDGTQYF
j_gene: TRBJ2-1; v_gene: TRBV30; d_gene: -; abundance: -; CDR3nt: TGTGCCTGGGGGACCGACAATGAGCAGTTCTTC; CDR3aa: CAWGTDNEQFF
j_gene: TRBJ1-1; v_gene: TRBV5-1; d_gene: -; abundance: -; CDR3nt: TGCGCCAGCAGCTTGATTCCGGGGTTAGACACTGAAGCTTTCTTT; CDR3aa: CASSLIPGLDTEAFF
j_gene: TRBJ2-2; v_gene: TRBV5-1; d_gene: TRBD2; abundance: -; CDR3nt: TGCGCCAGGATGCTGACGCTTAGCGGGAGTTCCGGGGAGCTGTTTTTT; CDR3aa: CARMLTLSGSSGELFF
j_gene: TRBJ2-5; v_gene: TRBV19; d_gene: -; abundance: -; CDR3nt: TGTGCCAGTAGTCCCCTAAGCGGGTACCAAGAGACCCAGTACTTC; CDR3aa: CASSPLSGYQETQYF
j_gene: TRBJ2-5; v_gene: TRBV6-1; d_gene: TRBD1; abundance: -; CDR3nt: TGTGCCAGCAGTGAATGGGACAGGGGGCCGGGAGGAGAGACCCAGTACTTC; CDR3aa: CASSEWDRGPGGETQYF
j_gene: TRBJ1-1; v_gene: TRBV19; d_gene: -; abundance: few; CDR3nt: TGTGCCAGCTGGGGGGTGAACACTGAAGCTTTCTTT; CDR3aa: CASWGVNTEAFF
j_gene: TRBJ2-3; v_gene: TRBV7-9; d_gene: TRBD2; abundance: -; CDR3nt: TGTGCCAGCAGCTCTCAAGCGGGAATTGGAACAGATACGCAGTATTTT; CDR3aa: CASSSQAGIGTDTQYF
j_gene: TRBJ2-2; v_gene: TRBV6-4; d_gene: -; abundance: -; CDR3nt: TGTGCCAGCAGTGAGATCTGGCCTTCCGGGGAGCTGTTTTTT; CDR3aa: CASSEIWPSGELFF
j_gene: TRBJ1-5; v_gene: TRBV7-9; d_gene: -; abundance: -; CDR3nt: TGTGCCAGCAGCTTAGCATCACAGGGAAGGGATCAGCCCCAGCATTTT; CDR3aa: CASSLASQGRDQPQHF
j_gene: TRBJ1-5; v_gene: TRBV30; d_gene: -; abundance: -; CDR3nt: TGTGCCTGGAGTCGAGGCAATCAGCCCCAGCATTTT; CDR3aa: CAWSRGNQPQHF
j_gene: TRBJ2-5; v_gene: TRBV5-6; d_gene: TRBD2; abundance: -; CDR3nt: TGTGCCAGCAGCTTGGCTCGGACTAGCGGGCGGTCGGGGGAGACCCAGTACTTC; CDR3aa: CASSLARTSGRSGETQYF
j_gene: TRBJ2-7; v_gene: TRBV3-1/TRBV3-2; d_gene: TRBD2; abundance: few; CDR3nt: TGTGCCAGCAGCCCTGACCCCGGGACTAGCGGCCACGAGCAGTACTTC; CDR3aa: CASSPDPGTSGHEQYF
j_gene: TRBJ1-2; v_gene: TRBV5-1; d_gene: -; abundance: once; CDR3nt: TGCGCCAGCAGCTTGGAAACCCCTAACTATGGCTACACCTTC; CDR3aa: CASSLETPNYGYTF
j_gene: TRBJ2-1; v_gene: TRBV27; d_gene: -; abundance: -; CDR3nt: TGTGCCAGCAGTGTGGGACGACGGTGGGGCAATGAGCAGTTCTTC; CDR3aa: CASSVGRRWGNEQFF
j_gene: TRBJ2-6; v_gene: TRBV4-3; d_gene: -; abundance: -; CDR3nt: TGCGCCAGCAGCCAAGAAGGGGCAGGAAGAGTTCCCGGGGCCAACGTCCTGACTTTC; CDR3aa: CASSQEGAGRVPGANVLTF
j_gene: TRBJ2-7; v_gene: TRBV27; d_gene: TRBD1; abundance: -; CDR3nt: TGTGCCAGCAGTTTAATCGCAGGGGGCTTTTACGAGCAGTACTTC; CDR3aa: CASSLIAGGFYEQYF
j_gene: TRBJ2-7; v_gene: TRBV7-9; d_gene: -; abundance: -; CDR3nt: TGTGCCAGCAGCTTATCCGGGTCGGGCCAAAACGAGCAGTACTTC; CDR3aa: CASSLSGSGQNEQYF
j_gene: TRBJ2-7; v_gene: TRBV18; d_gene: TRBD2; abundance: -; CDR3nt: TGTGCCAGCTCACCCCCGGGTAGCGGGAGTGCTCGGTACTTC; CDR3aa: CASSPPGSGSARYF
j_gene: TRBJ2-5; v_gene: TRBV2; d_gene: -; abundance: -; CDR3nt: TGTGCCAGCACTGTAGGCGCGGGGACCCAGTACTTC; CDR3aa: CASTVGAGTQYF
j_gene: TRBJ2-3; v_gene: TRBV7-2; d_gene: TRBD1; abundance: -; CDR3nt: TGTGCCAGCAGCAAAAACAGGGGTCCGAAGTATTTT; CDR3aa: CASSKNRGPKYF
j_gene: TRBJ2-1; v_gene: TRBV10-3; d_gene: -; abundance: -; CDR3nt: TGTGCCTCCTGGGGGGGCCAGGTGCACAATGAGCAGTTCTTC; CDR3aa: CASWGGQVHNEQFF
j_gene: TRBJ1-1; v_gene: TRBV7-6; d_gene: -; abundance: -; CDR3nt: TGTGCCAGCAGCTTATCTTGGACAGCCAAGAACACTGAAGCTTTCTTT; CDR3aa: CASSLSWTAKNTEAFF
j_gene: TRBJ2-7; v_gene: TRBV5-6; d_gene: -; abundance: -; CDR3nt: TGTGCCAGCAGCTTGGTACGAGGGATGGGAACCTACGAGCAGTACTTC; CDR3aa: CASSLVRGMGTYEQYF
j_gene: TRBJ2-1; v_gene: TRBV9; d_gene: -; abundance: -; CDR3nt: TGTGCCAGCAGCGCAGAGGGGGGGATATACAATGAGCAGTTCTTC; CDR3aa: CASSAEGGIYNEQFF
j_gene: TRBJ2-3; v_gene: TRBV9; d_gene: TRBD2; abundance: -; CDR3nt: TGTGCCAGCTCTTTGATGGGGGGCGGGGGGCGCTCAGATACGCAGTATTTT; CDR3aa: CASSLMGGGGRSDTQYF
j_gene: TRBJ1-3; v_gene: TRBV11-2; d_gene: -; abundance: -; CDR3nt: TGTGCCAGCAGCTTAGATCCGATAAACACCATATATTTT; CDR3aa: CASSLDPINTIYF
j_gene: TRBJ2-7; v_gene: TRBV4-1; d_gene: TRBD1; abundance: -; CDR3nt: TGCGCCAGCAGCCGATCCGGGACAGGGAGATACGAGCAGTACTTC; CDR3aa: CASSRSGTGRYEQYF